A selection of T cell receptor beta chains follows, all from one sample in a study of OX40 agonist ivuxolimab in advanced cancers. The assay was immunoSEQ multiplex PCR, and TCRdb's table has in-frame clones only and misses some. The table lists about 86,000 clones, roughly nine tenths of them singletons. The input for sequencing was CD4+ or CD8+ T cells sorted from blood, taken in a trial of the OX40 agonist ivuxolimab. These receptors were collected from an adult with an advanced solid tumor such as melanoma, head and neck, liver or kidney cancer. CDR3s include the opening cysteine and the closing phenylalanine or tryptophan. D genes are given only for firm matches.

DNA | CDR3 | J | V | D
TGTGCCAGCAGTTACTCGAAGGGGCAGCTATTCTACGAGCAGTACTTC | CASSYSKGQLFYEQYF | TRBJ2-7 | TRBV6-6 | NA
TGTGCCAGCAGCTTGGCCGGGACACCCTTGGATGGCTACACCTTC | CASSLAGTPLDGYTF | TRBJ1-2 | TRBV5-6 | NA
TGTGCCAGCAGTTATTTGGGACCGATCTACGAGCAGTACTTC | CASSYLGPIYEQYF | TRBJ2-7 | TRBV6-6 | NA
TGTGCCAGCAGCCAAGATTGGGGCGGTGGCTACACCTTC | CASSQDWGGGYTF | TRBJ1-2 | TRBV14 | NA
TGTGCCAGCTCACCACTAGGGACAGGGAAGAATGGCTACACCTTC | CASSPLGTGKNGYTF | TRBJ1-2 | TRBV18 | TRBD1
TGTGCCTGGAGTGAGGGTCGGTTTGCCCATCAACCCCAGCATTTT | CAWSEGRFAHQPQHF | TRBJ1-5 | TRBV30 | NA
TGCGCCAGCAGCTTGCAACTAGCGGAAGAGTTCTATGAGCAGTTCTTC | CASSLQLAEEFYEQFF | TRBJ2-1 | TRBV5-1 | TRBD2
TGTGCCAGCAGCTTAGAGCCAAGACTGACTGAAGCTTTCTTT | CASSLEPRLTEAFF | TRBJ1-1 | TRBV7-2 | NA
TGTGCCAGCAGGACCCCAATAGGGATGGGTGAGCAGTTCTTC | CASRTPIGMGEQFF | TRBJ2-1 | TRBV27 | NA
TGTGCCAGTAGTTTGAGTGTGGGGACTCGAACTGCAGATACGCAGTATTTT | CASSLSVGTRTADTQYF | TRBJ2-3 | TRBV19 | NA
TGTGCCAGCAGCCTAGGAAACTCTGGGGCCAACGTCCTGACTTTC | CASSLGNSGANVLTF | TRBJ2-6 | TRBV7-3 | NA
TGTGCCAGAAGCTTGGCGCGCAGGGGGCCCAGCTACACCTTC | CARSLARRGPSYTF | TRBJ1-2 | TRBV5-3 | TRBD1
TGTGCCAGCAGTGCCGGACAGACAGACTATGGCTACACCTTC | CASSAGQTDYGYTF | TRBJ1-2 | TRBV2 | NA